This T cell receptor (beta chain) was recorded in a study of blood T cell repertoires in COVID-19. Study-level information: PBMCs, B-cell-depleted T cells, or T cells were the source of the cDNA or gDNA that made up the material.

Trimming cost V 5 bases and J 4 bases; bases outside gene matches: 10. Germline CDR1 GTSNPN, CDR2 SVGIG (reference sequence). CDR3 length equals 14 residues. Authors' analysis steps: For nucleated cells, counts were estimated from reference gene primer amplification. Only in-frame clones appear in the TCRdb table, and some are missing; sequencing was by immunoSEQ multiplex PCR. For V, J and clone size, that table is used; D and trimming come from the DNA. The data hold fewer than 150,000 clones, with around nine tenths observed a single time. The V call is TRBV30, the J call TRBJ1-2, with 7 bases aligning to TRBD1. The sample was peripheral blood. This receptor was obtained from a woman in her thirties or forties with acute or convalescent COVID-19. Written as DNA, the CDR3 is TGTGCCTGGTCGGGACAGATAAGGGGCTATGGCTACACCTTC. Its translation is CAWSGQIRGYGYTF. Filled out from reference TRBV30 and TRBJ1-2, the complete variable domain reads SQTIHQWPATLVQPVGSPLSLECTVEGTSNPNLYWYRQAAGRGLQLLFYSVGIGQISSEVPQNLSASRPQDRQFILSSKKLLLSDSGFYLCAWSGQIRGYGYTFGSGTRLTVV.